This note documents a single T cell receptor beta chain sequence. The sample originates from a study of blood T cell repertoires in COVID-19. Some clones are missing from TCRdb's copy, which holds only in-frame ones; the method was immunoSEQ multiplex PCR. The sample yields roughly 150,000 clones, under 90% seen once. The germline gives CDR1 MDHEN, CDR2 SYDVKM. The CDR3 has 12 residues. Unmatched junction bases numbered 5, after V lost 6 bases and J lost 6 bases. Sequencing was performed on peripheral blood. This TCR was sampled from a man aged 55 to 70 with acute or convalescent COVID-19. The chain uses TRBV28 and TRBJ2-7; the match to TRBD1 covers 7 bases. CDR3 loop: CASSPRQGEQYF. The CDR3 DNA follows: TGTGCCAGCAGCCCTAGACAGGGCGAGCAGTACTTC. Full variable domain (outside the CDR3, taken from reference TRBV28 and TRBJ2-7): DVKVTQSSRYLVKRTGEKVFLECVQDMDHENMFWYRQDPGLGLRLIYFSYDVKMKEKGDIPEGYSVSREKKERFSLILESASTNQTSMYLCASSPRQGEQYFGPGTRLTVT.